One T cell receptor (beta chain) is described in this entry. This clonotype was detected a few times. This receptor's antigen is unknown. The sample holds no much larger clone one base away, and base qualities are not on file. Sequencing was performed on an Illumina NovaSeq 6000. Synthesis of TCR cDNA relied on 5'RACE template switching, a step that introduced a universal primer site along with unique molecular identifiers. Priming of cDNA synthesis was performed from both the TCR alpha and TCR beta constant segments. Libraries were amplified in two PCR steps, with sample barcodes and sequencing adapters added in the second step. Sequencing of libraries was done on Illumina HiSeq 2500 (2x100 bp) or NovaSeq (2x150 bp). As for the authors' bioinformatics: Demultiplexing of reads and collapsing into UMI consensus sequences were performed with MIGEC, and V(D)J alignment was carried out with MiXCR. Vaccine-responding clonotypes were defined with edgeR using replicate PBMC samples, requiring FDR below 0.01 and a log2 fold change above 5 up to day 15. Bulk clonotypes were assigned CD4 or CD8 identity according to which sequenced CD4 or CD8 repertoire held them at higher abundance. TCRdb ran its own pipeline on the public reads, namely fastp trimming at Q25 and MiXCR clone calling, and kept in-frame beta chains. Each entry is one CDR3 protein sequence, shown with its most common DNA and genes. The V and J calls come from TCRdb's annotation, not from the publication. Here the sample has around 310,000 distinct CDR3 sequences; 3.5% to 5% occur a single time. The leading ten clones occupy approximately 19% of the sample.

The sample belongs to a study of T cells after yellow fever vaccination (dated by TCRdb to 2018 to 2020). Regarding the study in general: The SMART-Seq v4 Ultra Low Input RNA kit was used to prepare libraries from fractions with low cell numbers. Bulk TCR alpha and beta repertoires were sequenced longitudinally to track T-cell clones before and after primary and booster YFV17D yellow fever vaccination. Two healthy male donors made up the cohort, one aged 18 to 30 years and the other aged 30 to 39 years. Bulk PBMC replicates and cell subsets were isolated from blood drawn at multiple timepoints before and after both primary and secondary immunization.

The sample's treatment or condition label, in plain terms: live attenuated yellow fever vaccine strain. At each blood-draw timepoint, two biological replicates of bulk PBMCs were obtained. A standard Ficoll-Paque protocol was used to isolate PBMCs from peripheral blood. TriZol was used to extract RNA from bulk PBMCs, from CD4 and CD8 fractions, and from dextramer-positive and dextramer-negative fractions. Paper-wide results and their limitations: The secondary T-cell response was found to be weaker but faster than the primary response, with a peak reached on day 5 rather than on day 15. Only two donors were included in the study, so the extent to which the findings can be generalized is limited. Computational filtering was required because FACS-sorted repertoires could contain abundant contaminating clonotypes from the bulk population. Most clones expanded after primary vaccination were re-detected after the booster (about 96% of CD4 and roughly 87% of CD8), suggesting broad memory maintenance. A small share of clonotypes was detected in both CD4 and CD8 compartments, with the overlap likely arising from convergent recombination.

The source of this sequence is a man aged 18 to 35 who received the YFV17D yellow fever vaccine. The specimen comprised PBMCs, sampled 15 days after the yellow fever booster vaccination.

The CDR3 here reads CASSLHPEIYYEQYF. The nucleotide sequence is TGTGCCAGCAGCCTCCACCCGGAAATTTACTACGAGCAGTACTTC. The chain is assembled from TRBV5-6 and TRBJ2-7; confidence is insufficient to name the D gene. The CDR1 and CDR2 encoded by the germline V gene are SGHDT and YYEEEE. The germline ends are 17 bases apart after V is trimmed by 4 bases and J by 3 bases. The CDR3 starts with the cysteine, ends with the phenylalanine, and has 15 residues. The kept DNA is CDR3 alone, 45 bases in frame from the first base.